A selection of T cell receptor beta chains follows, all from one sample in a study of cytomegalovirus exposure and HLA in healthy donors. Using immunoSEQ multiplex PCR, the repertoire was profiled, and TCRdb retains in-frame clones only, with some absent. The data show about 300,000 clones, with about nine tenths seen just once and around 4.2% held by the top ten. The sample taken for sequencing was PBMCs. The receptor set was obtained from a man in his forties in good health and CMV-seropositive. Each CDR3 is given with its conserved first and last residue. D genes are given only for firm matches. Not every row has a clone size; where given, it reads once, few, many or a size class.

size	V	J	D	CDR3	DNA
-	TRBV5-1	TRBJ2-6	-	CASSLEAISGANVLTF	TGCGCCAGCAGCTTAGAGGCCATCTCTGGGGCCAACGTCCTGACTTTC
-	TRBV7-2	TRBJ1-2	-	CASSLDPESYGYTF	TGTGCCAGCAGCTTAGATCCTGAGTCCTATGGCTACACCTTC
-	TRBV2	TRBJ1-1	TRBD1	CASSPYRGGNTEAFF	TGTGCCAGCAGTCCGTACAGGGGAGGGAACACTGAAGCTTTCTTT
-	TRBV7-9	TRBJ1-4	TRBD1	CASSARDSINEKLFF	TGTGCCAGCAGCGCGCGGGACAGTATAAATGAAAAACTGTTTTTT
-	TRBV18	TRBJ1-5	-	CASSPTYPSNQPQHF	TGTGCCAGCTCACCAACCTATCCTAGCAATCAGCCCCAGCATTTT
-	TRBV6-1	TRBJ2-1	-	CASSDKGGVSNEQFF	TGTGCCAGCAGTGACAAAGGGGGTGTATCGAATGAGCAGTTCTTC
-	TRBV29-1	TRBJ1-1	-	CSVDGGTDLNTEAFF	TGCAGCGTTGATGGGGGGACGGACCTGAACACTGAAGCTTTCTTT
-	TRBV27	TRBJ2-7	TRBD1	CATSGTGGYEQYF	TGTGCCACCAGTGGGACAGGGGGCTACGAGCAGTACTTC
-	TRBV4-1	TRBJ2-1	TRBD2	CASSYSLAGAEQFF	TGCGCCAGCAGCTATTCGCTAGCGGGAGCCGAGCAGTTCTTC
-	TRBV5-4	TRBJ2-6	-	CASSLYGANVLTF	TGTGCCAGCAGCTTGTATGGGGCCAACGTCCTGACTTTC
-	TRBV5-1	TRBJ2-3	-	CASSSFPSTDTQYF	TGCGCCAGCAGCAGCTTCCCCAGCACAGATACGCAGTATTTT
once	TRBV27	TRBJ2-7	TRBD2	CASSHPSPSGIYEQYF	TGTGCCAGCAGTCACCCCTCCCCTAGCGGGATCTACGAGCAGTACTTC
-	TRBV7-2	TRBJ2-3	-	CASTLAASTDTQYF	TGTGCCAGCACCTTAGCGGCTAGCACAGATACGCAGTATTTT
-	TRBV18	TRBJ2-7	TRBD1	CASSPPPGGYEQYF	TGTGCCAGCTCACCCCCGCCAGGGGGCTACGAGCAGTACTTC
-	TRBV7-9	TRBJ1-1	-	CASSLSGFEAFF	TGTGCCAGCAGCTTGTCAGGGTTTGAAGCTTTCTTT
-	TRBV2	TRBJ2-7	TRBD1	CASSWGQLIEQYF	TGTGCCAGCAGTTGGGGACAGCTCATCGAGCAGTACTTC
-	TRBV27	TRBJ1-4	TRBD1	CASSLQGAGEKLFF	TGTGCCAGCAGTTTACAGGGGGCGGGTGAAAAACTGTTTTTT
-	TRBV19	TRBJ2-7	-	CASSDPRERSSYEQYF	TGTGCCAGTAGTGACCCCCGGGAGCGTAGCTCCTACGAGCAGTACTTC
few	TRBV18	TRBJ2-1	TRBD1	CASSRQGENEQFF	TGTGCCAGCTCACGCCAGGGGGAGAATGAGCAGTTCTTC
-	TRBV18	TRBJ2-7	-	CASSPEGWRTSYEQYF	TGTGCCAGCTCCCCGGAGGGGTGGCGGACTTCCTACGAGCAGTACTTC
-	TRBV6-1	TRBJ1-3	-	CASSEEGGSGNTIYF	TGTGCCAGCAGTGAAGAAGGGGGAAGTGGAAACACCATATATTTT
few	TRBV5-8	TRBJ1-1	-	CASSARQTMNTEAFF	TGTGCCAGCAGCGCGCGACAAACCATGAACACTGAAGCTTTCTTT
-	TRBV2	TRBJ2-1	-	CASSDSSYNEQFF	TGTGCCAGCAGTGACAGCTCCTACAATGAGCAGTTCTTC
-	TRBV29-1	TRBJ1-1	TRBD1	CSVGDRGLGTEAFF	TGCAGCGTTGGGGACAGGGGCCTGGGCACTGAAGCTTTCTTT
-	TRBV28	TRBJ2-2	-	CASSWTGTGELFF	TGTGCCAGCAGTTGGACTGGCACCGGGGAGCTGTTTTTT
-	TRBV19	TRBJ2-7	-	CASSLSPRPSYEQYF	TGTGCCAGTAGTCTTTCTCCCCGTCCCTCCTACGAGCAGTACTTC
few	TRBV6-5	TRBJ1-5	-	CASSATGVQPQHF	TGTGCCAGCAGTGCTACGGGGGTACAGCCCCAGCATTTT
-	TRBV10-2	TRBJ2-1	TRBD2	CASSESSGRAYNEQFF	TGCGCCAGCAGTGAGTCAAGCGGGAGGGCGTACAATGAGCAGTTCTTC
once	TRBV5-8	TRBJ2-7	-	CASSLRDSLLGEQYF	TGTGCCAGCAGCTTGAGGGACTCGCTCCTCGGCGAGCAGTACTTC
-	TRBV19	TRBJ2-7	TRBD1	CASSIGGTGGNEQYF	TGTGCCAGTAGTATTGGGGGGACAGGTGGCAACGAGCAGTACTTC
-	TRBV27	TRBJ2-7	TRBD2	CASSLSGLAGVYEQYF	TGTGCCAGCAGTTTATCAGGGCTAGCGGGAGTCTACGAGCAGTACTTC
-	TRBV11-2	TRBJ2-2	TRBD1	CASSSRQGAVPGELFF	TGTGCCAGCAGCTCCCGACAGGGGGCCGTGCCCGGGGAGCTGTTTTTT
-	TRBV7-3	TRBJ1-6	-	CASSLTGGDSPLHF	TGTGCCAGCAGCTTAACGGGAGGTGATTCACCCCTCCACTTT
-	TRBV2	TRBJ2-1	TRBD2	CAGTSGLSYNEQFF	TGTGCCGGGACTAGCGGACTCTCCTACAATGAGCAGTTCTTC
-	TRBV28	TRBJ1-5	-	CASSSVNQPQHF	TGTGCCAGCAGTTCCGTCAATCAGCCCCAGCATTTT
-	TRBV27	TRBJ2-2	-	CASSFTSGLTGELFF	TGTGCCAGCAGTTTCACAAGCGGACTCACCGGGGAGCTGTTTTTT
-	TRBV18	TRBJ2-3	TRBD1	CASSSRRTGARTDTQYF	TGTGCCAGCTCATCTCGCCGGACAGGGGCCCGCACAGATACGCAGTATTTT
-	TRBV28	TRBJ2-3	-	CASSLGGLKQYF	TGTGCCAGCAGTCTAGGCGGCCTAAAGCAGTATTTT
-	TRBV2	TRBJ1-2	-	CASREQGVYGYTF	TGTGCCAGCAGGGAACAGGGCGTCTATGGCTACACCTTC
-	TRBV6-5	TRBJ1-5	TRBD1	CASSRGQGQPQHF	TGTGCCAGCAGCAGGGGGCAGGGTCAGCCCCAGCATTTT
-	TRBV19	TRBJ1-5	-	CASSISGRGLNQPQHF	TGTGCCAGTAGTATATCCGGCAGGGGCCTCAATCAGCCCCAGCATTTT
-	TRBV9	TRBJ2-7	TRBD2	CASSPGLAGEQYF	TGTGCCAGCAGCCCGGGACTAGCGGGCGAGCAGTACTTC
once	TRBV11-2	TRBJ2-7	-	CASSLVFLSYEQYF	TGTGCCAGCAGCTTAGTGTTCCTGAGCTACGAGCAGTACTTC
-	TRBV7-8	TRBJ2-7	-	CASSLTQLYEQYF	TGTGCCAGCAGCTTAACCCAGTTGTACGAGCAGTACTTC
once	TRBV29-1	TRBJ1-2	TRBD1	CSVEDKIGTGKLYGYTF	TGCAGCGTTGAAGATAAGATCGGGACAGGGAAACTTTATGGCTACACCTTC
-	TRBV18	TRBJ2-5	-	CASSEGEGETQYF	TGTGCCAGCTCCGAGGGAGAAGGAGAGACCCAGTACTTC
-	TRBV7-6	TRBJ1-6	TRBD1	CASSPSGDRVNSPLHF	TGTGCCAGCAGCCCGTCTGGGGACAGAGTAAATTCACCCCTCCACTTT
once	TRBV5-1	TRBJ2-7	TRBD2	CASTPTSGSYEQYF	TGCGCCAGCACTCCGACTAGCGGGAGCTACGAGCAGTACTTC
-	TRBV27	TRBJ2-7	TRBD2	CASSTLFGGRAADYEQYF	TGTGCCAGCAGTACCCTTTTCGGCGGGAGGGCCGCGGACTACGAGCAGTACTTC
-	TRBV28	TRBJ1-2	TRBD1	CASSLGQIYGYTF	TGTGCCAGCAGTCTGGGACAGATCTATGGCTACACCTTC
-	TRBV2	TRBJ2-5	-	CASRTGHQQDTQYF	TGTGCCAGCCGGACGGGACACCAACAAGATACCCAGTACTTC
-	TRBV29-1	TRBJ1-2	-	CSARLEDGYTF	TGCAGCGCTCGACTGGAAGATGGCTACACCTTC
-	TRBV28	TRBJ2-7	TRBD2	CASTSGGSFSYEQYF	TGTGCCAGCACCTCGGGAGGGAGTTTTTCCTACGAGCAGTACTTC
-	TRBV15	TRBJ2-7	TRBD2	CATSRPSGRRYEQYF	TGTGCCACCAGCAGACCTAGCGGGAGGCGGTACGAGCAGTACTTC
-	TRBV7-9	TRBJ2-7	-	CSSSWTEYEQYF	TGTTCCAGCAGCTGGACAGAGTACGAGCAGTACTTC
-	TRBV25-1	TRBJ2-1	-	CASSGAIEQFF	TGTGCCAGCAGTGGGGCCATTGAGCAGTTCTTC
-	TRBV30	TRBJ2-7	TRBD2	CASTSGDYEQYF	TGTGCCTCCACTAGCGGGGACTACGAGCAGTACTTC
-	TRBV30	TRBJ2-3	TRBD2	CAWSLPTSGRTDTQYF	TGTGCCTGGAGTCTCCCCACTAGCGGGAGGACAGATACGCAGTATTTT
-	TRBV9	TRBJ2-7	TRBD2	CASSVVPSGNEQYF	TGTGCCAGCAGCGTAGTCCCTAGCGGGAACGAGCAGTACTTC
-	TRBV6-5	TRBJ1-2	-	CASSSGGLYGYTF	TGTGCCAGCAGTTCGGGGGGTTTATATGGCTACACCTTC